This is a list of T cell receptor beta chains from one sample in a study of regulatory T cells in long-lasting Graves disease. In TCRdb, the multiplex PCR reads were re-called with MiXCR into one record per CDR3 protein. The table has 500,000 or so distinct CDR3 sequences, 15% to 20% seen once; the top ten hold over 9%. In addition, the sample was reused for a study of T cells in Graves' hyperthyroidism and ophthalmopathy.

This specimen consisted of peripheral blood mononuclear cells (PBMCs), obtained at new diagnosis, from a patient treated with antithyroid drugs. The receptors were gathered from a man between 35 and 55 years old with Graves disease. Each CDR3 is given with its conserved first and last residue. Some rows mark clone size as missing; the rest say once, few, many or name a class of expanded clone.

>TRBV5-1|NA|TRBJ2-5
CASSTTSTGAKTQYF
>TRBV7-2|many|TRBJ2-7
CASSLGWDRDYYEQYF
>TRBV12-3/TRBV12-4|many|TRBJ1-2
CASSLDSPYGYTF
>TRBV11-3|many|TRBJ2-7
CASSLRDPNSYEQYF
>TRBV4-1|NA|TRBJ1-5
CASSQEGTVNQPQHF
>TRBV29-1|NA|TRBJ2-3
CSVEQTSGRPDTQYF
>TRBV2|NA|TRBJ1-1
CASSLLTGATEAFF
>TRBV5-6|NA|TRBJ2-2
CASSGLPGQTLNTGELFF
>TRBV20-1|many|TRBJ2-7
CSARDRDWTYEQYF
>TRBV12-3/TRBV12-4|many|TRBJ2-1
CASSPRGTGLNEQFF
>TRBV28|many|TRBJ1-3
CASSSGRNHGNTIYF
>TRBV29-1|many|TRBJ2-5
CSVVTSGAISRRLETQYF
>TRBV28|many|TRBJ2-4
CASSYTGGELAKNIQYF
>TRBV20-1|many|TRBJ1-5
CSARGVGAGSNQPQHF
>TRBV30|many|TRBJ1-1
CACLVGRINTEAFF
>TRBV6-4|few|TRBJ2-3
CASSASETDTQYF
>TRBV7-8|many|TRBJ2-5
CASSRPMVPYQETQYF
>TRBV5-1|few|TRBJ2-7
CASSLVPAVRYEQYF
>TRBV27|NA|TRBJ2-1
CASSLDRAREQFF
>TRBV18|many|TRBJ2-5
CASSPNGQETQYF
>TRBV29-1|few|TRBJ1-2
CSVEGRGTYGYTF
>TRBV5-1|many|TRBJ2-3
CASSWNGLENTQYF
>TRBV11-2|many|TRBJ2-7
CASSFSGRVHEQYF
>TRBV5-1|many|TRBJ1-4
CASSLMRANEKLFF
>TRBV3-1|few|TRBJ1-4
CASSQGQGEKLFF
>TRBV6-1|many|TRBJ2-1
CASNGAGGQDEQFF
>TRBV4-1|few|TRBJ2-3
CASSQVPSTDTQYF
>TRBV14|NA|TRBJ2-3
CASSQDRLAGGSTHF
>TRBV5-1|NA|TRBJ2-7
CASSFGLAGGPREQYF